This T cell receptor (beta chain) was observed in a study of blood T cells in healthy people across ages. Trimming cost V 5 bases and J 6 bases, with 17 bases left between them. The germline V gene has CDR1 MDHEN and CDR2 SYDVKM. The CDR3 sequence is 15 residues long. General study points: Older age coincided with a roughly linear decline in TCR beta diversity per million T cells.

Primed by a sample-barcoded 5' primer and a J-beta primer mix, a second PCR proceeded for roughly 7 to 12 cycles. TCRdb passed the 5' RACE reads through MiXCR, listing each CDR3 protein once. The sample includes approximately 580,000 distinct CDR3 sequences, 20% to 30% of them seen just once. In the case of this clonotype: Its specificity is not known.

These data are also associated with another study on T cells of mothers and their children.

The TCR comes from a boy aged 10-17 years in good health. The specimen sequenced was blood. The chain recombines TRBV28 with TRBJ2-1; TRBD1 is a possible D gene (5 bases). CDR3 DNA: TGTGCCAGCAGTCCCTGGCAGGGCGCAGTCAATGAGCAGTTCTTC. Residues: CASSPWQGAVNEQFF.